The 14 T cell receptor beta chains below come from one sample, sequenced in a study of identical twins. TCRdb analysed the 5' RACE reads with MiXCR anew, one entry per CDR3 protein. The sample lists around 490,000 distinct CDR3 sequences; around 20% were seen once. Another study also made use of these data, one on yellow fever vaccine responses in identical twins.

Sequenced sample: CD4+ T cells sorted from blood. The receptors come from a young woman in good health.

This clonotype was seen more than once but under ten times. The chain employs TRBV25-1 and TRBJ2-7; perhaps TRBD2 as D (6 bases). There are 14 residues in the CDR3. The germline gives CDR1 MGHDK, CDR2 SYGVNS. The V gene lost 4 bases and the J gene lost 2 bases, with 12 bases spanning the gap. As DNA, the CDR3 is TGTGCCAGCAGTGGGGGGGTGCGTCCCTACGAGCAGTACTTC. Translated: CASSGGVRPYEQYF.

This rearrangement joins TRBV7-9 to TRBJ2-3, with 9 nucleotides matching TRBD1. Germline values: CDR1 SEHNR, CDR2 FQNEAQ (reference sequence). The V gene end was trimmed by 5 bases and the J gene end by 2 bases; junction bases not matched to a gene: 8. This CDR3 is built from 16 residues. CDR3 amino acids: CASSHRGREPTDTQYF. For the CDR3, the DNA is TGTGCCAGCAGCCACAGGGGGCGCGAGCCCACAGATACGCAGTATTTT.

This clonotype came up a few times. The chain uses TRBV12-3 or TRBV12-4 and TRBJ2-5; D gene unclear. The CDR3 is 16 residues long. Trimming took off 3 bases at V and 0 bases at J, with 14 bases between the two ends. CDR3 sequence reads: CASSFMPTTYQETQYF. CDR3 bases: TGTGCCAGCAGTTTTATGCCTACCACCTACCAAGAGACCCAGTACTTC.

This rearrangement joins TRBV12-3 or TRBV12-4 to TRBJ2-3; D is ambiguous. The ends were cut back, 3 bases at V and 2 bases at J, with 3 bases in the middle. The CDR3 loop spans 12 amino acids. The CDR3 region is CASSFVTDTQYF. The CDR3 DNA reads as TGTGCCAGCAGTTTTGTCACAGATACGCAGTATTTT.

This clonotype showed up just once. The chain carries TRBV20-1 and TRBJ1-6; no reliable D call. The V gene's germline CDR1 is DFQATT and CDR2 SNEGSKA (reference sequence). The CDR3 has 15 residues. The V gene lost 6 bases and the J gene lost 13 bases, with 25 bases spanning the gap. The CDR3 DNA is TGCAGTGCCCCGGGGTTGTCGGGGATTTATACGCCCCTCCACTTT. It translates to CSAPGLSGIYTPLHF.

J is TRBJ2-5 and V is TRBV14, with a possible D match to TRBD2 (7 bases). Deletions cut 6 bases from V and 2 bases from J, with 16 bases between. Germline V gene lookup returns CDR1 SGHDN and CDR2 FVKESK. The CDR3 is 15 amino acids. Here the CDR3 DNA reads TGTGCCAGCAGAAACTCCGGGGGGCGGCAAGAGACCCAGTACTTC. Translation: CASRNSGGRQETQYF.

CDR3 nucleotides: TGCAGCGTTTCTCAGGGGGGCACAGATACGCAGTATTTT. Encoded protein: CSVSQGGTDTQYF. The genes are TRBV29-1 and TRBJ2-3, with 7 bases that match TRBD1. There are 13 residues in the CDR3. Germline CDR1 SQVTM, CDR2 ANQGSEA. V trimming: 5 bases; J trimming: 1 base; junction bases outside the gene matches: 3.

This clonotype was seen more than once but under ten times. The CDR3 spells CASSTTALETQYF. DNA of the CDR3: TGTGCCAGCTCAACCACGGCCTTGGAGACCCAGTACTTC. The V and J genes are TRBV18 and TRBJ2-5, with D hard to call. CDR3 length equals 13 residues. Trimming took off 5 bases at V and 5 bases at J, with 12 bases between the two ends. Per the germline V gene, CDR1 is KGHSH and CDR2 is LQKENI.

The J gene is TRBJ2-3, the V gene TRBV29-1; 8 bases align to TRBD2. There are 14 residues in the CDR3. Trimming took 7 bases from V and 4 from J; bases not matched to a gene: 10. Germline CDR1 SQVTM, CDR2 ANQGSEA. The CDR3 region is CSGGFGGAADTQYF. The CDR3 DNA sequence: TGCAGCGGGGGTTTCGGGGGGGCGGCAGATACGCAGTATTTT.

The chain uses TRBV4-2 and TRBJ2-3, with a tentative D call TRBD2 (5 bases). Germline V lookup: CDR1 LGHNA, CDR2 YNFKEQ. This CDR3 comprises 16 residues. Trimming took off 4 bases at V and 2 bases at J, with 16 bases between the two ends. CDR3 DNA sequence: TGTGCCAGCAGCCCCCGCCCCCGGGAAAACACAGATACGCAGTATTTT. It yields the protein CASSPRPRENTDTQYF.

This clonotype was recorded a few times. The chain recombines TRBV28 with TRBJ2-7, with 7 nucleotides matching TRBD2. V was pared by 6 bases and J by 3 bases, with 11 bases of the junction left unmatched. CDR1 and CDR2 (germline): MDHEN, SYDVKM. The CDR3 runs 15 residues. The CDR3: CASRNQGGIFYEQYF. The CDR3 nucleotides are TGTGCCAGCAGGAACCAGGGAGGGATTTTCTACGAGCAGTACTTC.

This clonotype showed up just a few times. The V and J genes are TRBV27 and TRBJ2-2; 14 bases agree with TRBD2. CDR3 length equals 21 residues. CDR1 is MNHEY, CDR2 SMNVEV, per germline (reference sequence). The junction had 11 bases not matched to a gene; V was cut back by 1 base and J by 1 base. The CDR3: CASSLWGWGTSGGENTGELFF. In nucleotides, the CDR3 is TGTGCCAGCAGTTTATGGGGCTGGGGGACTAGCGGGGGTGAGAACACCGGGGAGCTGTTTTTT.

This clonotype appeared a single time. The chain uses TRBV20-1 and TRBJ2-2; 7 bases are shared with TRBD2. The V and J ends lost 1 base and 1 base, in that order; junction bases with no gene match: 6. This CDR3 has 16 amino acids. Germline V gene lookup returns CDR1 DFQATT and CDR2 SNEGSKA (reference sequence). CDR3 nucleotide sequence: TGCAGTGCTAGAGCAAATCCGGGGGGGAACACCGGGGAGCTGTTTTTT. The encoded protein is CSARANPGGNTGELFF.

The sample holds a few counts of this clonotype. V usage is TRBV2 and J usage is TRBJ2-2; 9 bases are shared with TRBD2. Germline-derived CDR1 and CDR2 are SNHLY and FYNNEI. Losses at the gene ends were 4 bases for V and 3 bases for J; bases not matched to a gene: 3. This CDR3 has 15 amino acids. The CDR3 protein is CASSGWTSDTGELFF. The CDR3 nucleotides read TGTGCCAGCAGTGGTTGGACTAGCGACACCGGGGAGCTGTTTTTT.